This T cell receptor beta chain came from a study of T cell responses to AZD1222 COVID-19 vaccine. Ten or more counts support this clone. TCRdb keeps only in-frame clones here, not all; method: immunoSEQ multiplex PCR. The profile shows 95,000 to 130,000 clones, about 88% of them singletons. The TCR originated in an adult in good health. The specimen was peripheral blood, collected on day 0 of AZD1222 vaccination.

In DNA form, the CDR3 reads TGTGCCTCGGCGAGGGTGGTTCTCTACGAGCAGTACTTC. Its protein product is CASARVVLYEQYF. This rearrangement joins TRBV2 to TRBJ2-7, with D perhaps matching TRBD2 (5 bases). The V gene's germline CDR1 is SNHLY and CDR2 FYNNEI. With 11 bases removed from V and 3 bases from J, the gap between germline ends came to 17 bases. The CDR3 spans 13 residues.